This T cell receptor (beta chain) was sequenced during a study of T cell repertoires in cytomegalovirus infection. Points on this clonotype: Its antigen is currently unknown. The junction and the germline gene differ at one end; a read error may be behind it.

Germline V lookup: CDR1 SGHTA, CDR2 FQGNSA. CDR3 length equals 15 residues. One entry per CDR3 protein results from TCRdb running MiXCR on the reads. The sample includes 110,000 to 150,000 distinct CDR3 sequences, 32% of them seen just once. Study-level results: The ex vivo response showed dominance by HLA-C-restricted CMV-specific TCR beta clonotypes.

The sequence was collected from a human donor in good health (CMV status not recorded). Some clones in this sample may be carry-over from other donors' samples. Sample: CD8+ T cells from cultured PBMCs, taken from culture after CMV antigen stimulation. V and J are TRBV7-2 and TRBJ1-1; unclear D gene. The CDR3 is CASSLVPRPRTGAFF. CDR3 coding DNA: TGTGCCAGCAGCTTAGTTCCTAGACCTCGCACTGGAGCTTTCTTT.